These 13 T cell receptor beta chains were sequenced from one sample in a study of T cell responses to AZD1222 COVID-19 vaccine. Profiling relied on immunoSEQ multiplex PCR, and the TCRdb table lists in-frame clones only, not all of them. The table has 100,000 to 120,000 clones, roughly 87% seen once. Sequencing used peripheral blood, obtained on day 0 of AZD1222 vaccination. The receptors originated from an adult in good health.

The CDR3 DNA reads as TGTGCCTGGAGTGCAACCAGGGGAAATAATTCACCCCTCCACTTT. Its translation is CAWSATRGNNSPLHF. The V gene is TRBV30, the J gene TRBJ1-6; tentative D call: TRBD1 (6 bases). CDR1 and CDR2 (germline): GTSNPN, SVGIG (reference sequence). The V and J ends lost 1 base and 5 bases respectively, with 12 bases between them. The CDR3 sequence is 15 residues long.

The chain carries TRBV5-6 and TRBJ2-5; perhaps TRBD1 as D (5 bases). Germline CDR1 and CDR2: SGHDT and YYEEEE. Trimming shortened V by 3 bases and J by 4 bases, and 13 bases separated the two germline ends. This CDR3 contains 14 residues. CDR3 amino acids: CASSSQGPPETQYF. In DNA, the CDR3 is TGTGCCAGCAGCTCGCAGGGTCCCCCAGAGACCCAGTACTTC.

The V and J genes are TRBV19 and TRBJ1-5; a possible D gene is TRBD1 (5 bases). Trimming shortened V by 0 bases and J by 4 bases, and 19 bases separated the two germline ends. The germline CDR1 and CDR2 sequences are LNHDA and SQIVND (reference sequence). The length of the CDR3 is 18 residues. CDR3 bases: TGTGCCAGTAGTATAGATCTTGGGAGGGGCATAAAAAATCAGCCCCAGCATTTT. Translating gives CASSIDLGRGIKNQPQHF. The variable domain in full, completed from reference TRBV19 and TRBJ1-5, reads DGGITQSPKYLFRKEGQNVTLSCEQNLNHDAMYWYRQDPGQGLRLIYYSQIVNDFQKGDIAEGYSVSREKKESFPLTVTSAQKNPTAFYLCASSIDLGRGIKNQPQHFGDGTRLSIL.

The chain is built from TRBV12-3 or TRBV12-4 and TRBJ1-5; D call uncertain. CDR3 length equals 12 residues. V gave up 5 bases and J gave up 5 bases, with 7 bases separating them. In DNA, the CDR3 is TGTGCCAGCAGTGAGAAGGATCAGCCCCAGCATTTT. It is translated as CASSEKDQPQHF.

The chain combines TRBV7-8 with TRBJ1-1; 7 bases align to TRBD1. Per the germline V gene, CDR1 is SGHVS and CDR2 is FQNEAQ. J was trimmed by 1 base and V by 6 bases; bases with no gene match: 5. There are 14 residues in the CDR3. The CDR3: CASSTWTGNTEAFF. DNA for the CDR3: TGTGCCAGCAGTACCTGGACAGGGAACACTGAAGCTTTCTTT.

This chain uses TRBV10-2 with TRBJ1-4; tentatively, D is TRBD1 (6 bases). V was trimmed by 5 bases and J by 4 bases, leaving 11 bases between them. This CDR3 comprises 14 residues. Per the germline V gene, CDR1 is WSHSY and CDR2 is SAAADI. CDR3 sequence (DNA): TGCGCCAGCAGTAGAGGACAGCTTAATGAAAAACTGTTTTTT. Encoded protein: CASSRGQLNEKLFF.

The rearrangement uses TRBV27 and TRBJ2-2, with D perhaps TRBD2 (6 bases). Germline V gives CDR1 MNHEY, CDR2 SMNVEV (reference sequence). CDR3 length: 18 amino acids. V was pared by 0 bases and J by 0 bases, with 14 bases between. CDR3 residues: CASSLSLSWRANTGELFF. The CDR3 region has the DNA TGTGCCAGCAGTTTATCCTTAAGCTGGAGGGCGAACACCGGGGAGCTGTTTTTT.

V gene TRBV19 combines with J gene TRBJ1-2; tentatively, D is TRBD1 (6 bases). CDR3 length: 15 residues. CDR1 is LNHDA and CDR2 is SQIVND in the germline V gene (reference sequence). The V gene lost 10 bases and the J gene lost 5 bases, with 23 bases spanning the gap. The CDR3 coding sequence is TGTGCCACCGAAATCCCGGGGGGCAATGGGTATGGCTACACCTTC. Translated, it gives CATEIPGGNGYGYTF.

The chain combines TRBV28 with TRBJ2-1; 10 positions match TRBD2. Trimming cost V 5 bases and J 7 bases; bases outside gene matches: 8. CDR1 is MDHEN, CDR2 SYDVKM, per germline. The CDR3 is 15 amino acids. In nucleotides, the CDR3 is TGTGCCAGCAGTCCCCCTAGCGGGAGTGTTAATGAGCAGTTCTTC. Translation gives CASSPPSGSVNEQFF.

The chain recombines TRBV20-1 with TRBJ2-1; D unclear. Trimming pared 3 bases from V and 8 bases from J, leaving 14 bases between. This CDR3 is 13 amino acids long. CDR1 and CDR2 (germline): DFQATT, SNEGSKA (reference sequence). The CDR3 region has the DNA TGCAGTGCTAGTTTGGGATCAAAGGATGAGCAGTTCTTC. It is translated as CSASLGSKDEQFF.

The rearrangement links TRBV18 to TRBJ2-2; no reliable D call. Trimming removed 1 base from V and 0 bases from J, with 9 bases in between. From germline, CDR1 is KGHSH and CDR2 LQKENI. The CDR3 contains 16 residues. CDR3 coding DNA: TGTGCCAGCTCACCACGGATAGGGACGAACACCGGGGAGCTGTTTTTT. Protein: CASSPRIGTNTGELFF.

V and J are TRBV15 and TRBJ2-1; D is ambiguous. The CDR3 length is 12 residues. CDR1 is LNHNV, CDR2 YYDKDF, per germline (reference sequence). Trimming shortened V by 3 bases and J by 5 bases, and 5 bases separated the two germline ends. Here the CDR3 reads CATSRANNEQFF. The CDR3 DNA reads TGTGCCACCAGCAGGGCGAACAATGAGCAGTTCTTC.

By frequency in the sample, this clone is medium-sized. The chain combines TRBV24-1 with TRBJ2-1; a possible D gene is TRBD1 (7 bases). CDR1 is KGHDR, CDR2 SFDVKD, per germline. Trimming left V 5 bases short and J 12 bases short, with 28 bases between. The CDR3 sequence is 17 residues long. The CDR3 DNA is TGTGCCACCAGTGGGTTAGCGGAGGGAAAGGGGGCTCACGGGCAGTTCTTC. This gives the protein CATSGLAEGKGAHGQFF.